This is a list of T cell receptor beta chains from one sample in a study of blood T cell repertoires in COVID-19. The data were produced by immunoSEQ multiplex PCR, yet TCRdb's version contains in-frame clones alone and is incomplete. The data contain roughly 420,000 clones, 85% to 90% of them seen just once; the ten biggest clones take up roughly 0.97%. Source material: PBMCs or T cells enriched from blood (not recorded which). Every receptor here comes from a woman in her twenties or thirties with acute COVID-19. CDR3s include the opening cysteine and the closing phenylalanine or tryptophan. The D gene is left open where the match is weak. Rows give clone size only sometimes, using once, few, many, or a class for an expanded clone.

V gene,D gene,clone size,J gene,CDR3 protein,CDR3 DNA
TRBV7-8,-,few,TRBJ2-5,CASSLGLRETQYF,TGTGCCAGCAGCTTAGGACTCCGGGAGACCCAGTACTTC
TRBV30,-,-,TRBJ2-2,CAWSAGSANTGELFF,TGTGCCTGGAGCGCCGGAAGCGCGAACACCGGGGAGCTGTTTTTT
TRBV7-6,-,-,TRBJ1-5,CASSLAGDQPQHF,TGTGCCAGCAGCTTGGCCGGGGATCAGCCCCAGCATTTT
TRBV6-2/TRBV6-3,TRBD1,-,TRBJ1-1,CASSTPTGRVMNTEAFF,TGTGCCAGCAGTACCCCGACAGGGAGAGTAATGAACACTGAAGCTTTCTTT
TRBV12-3/TRBV12-4,-,-,TRBJ1-1,CASSRSGAEAFF,TGTGCCAGCAGCCGGTCGGGGGCTGAAGCTTTCTTT
TRBV19,-,-,TRBJ1-5,CASSITTGQPQHF,TGTGCCAGTAGTATCACGACGGGGCAGCCCCAGCATTTT
TRBV27,-,-,TRBJ2-3,CASSSTGIGTDTQYF,TGTGCCAGCAGTTCAACAGGGATCGGCACAGATACGCAGTATTTT
TRBV15,TRBD2,-,TRBJ2-3,CATSRGLAGGADTQYF,TGTGCCACCAGCAGGGGACTAGCGGGGGGCGCAGATACGCAGTATTTT
TRBV15,-,-,TRBJ2-5,CATSLDRDQETQYF,TGTGCCACCAGCCTCGACAGAGATCAAGAGACCCAGTACTTC
TRBV6-2/TRBV6-3,TRBD1,-,TRBJ2-7,CASSYSVDRVSEQYF,TGTGCCAGCAGTTACTCGGTGGACAGGGTGTCGGAGCAGTACTTC
TRBV3-1/TRBV3-2,-,-,TRBJ1-2,CASSPSNYGYTF,TGTGCCAGCAGCCCCTCTAACTATGGCTACACCTTC
TRBV9,TRBD1,-,TRBJ2-2,CASSVGQGKVTGELFF,TGTGCCAGCAGCGTAGGACAGGGAAAAGTCACCGGGGAGCTGTTTTTT
TRBV27,TRBD1,-,TRBJ1-1,CASRFRGLDTEAFF,TGTGCCAGCAGGTTCAGGGGGCTTGACACTGAAGCTTTCTTT
TRBV6-2/TRBV6-3,TRBD1,-,TRBJ1-2,CASSYGPGGGGYGYTF,TGTGCCAGCAGTTACGGGCCTGGAGGGGGCGGCTATGGCTACACCTTC
TRBV5-8,TRBD1,-,TRBJ2-3,CASSLGTGGPLTDTQYF,TGTGCCAGCAGCTTGGGGACAGGGGGACCACTCACAGATACGCAGTATTTT
TRBV15,-,-,TRBJ1-2,CATSRDRVDGYTF,TGTGCCACCAGCAGAGACAGGGTTGATGGCTACACCTTC
TRBV5-1,-,-,TRBJ1-5,CASSLEPNQPQHF,TGCGCCAGCAGCCTAGAGCCGAATCAGCCCCAGCATTTT
TRBV10-1,-,-,TRBJ2-1,CASSESDSPGEQFF,TGCGCCAGCAGTGAGTCGGACTCCCCAGGTGAGCAGTTCTTC
TRBV7-2,-,-,TRBJ2-7,CASSLEEGLSYEQYF,TGTGCCAGCAGCTTAGAGGAGGGGCTCTCCTACGAGCAGTACTTC
TRBV27,-,-,TRBJ2-1,CASSFGGDGEQFF,TGTGCCAGCAGTTTTGGAGGCGACGGTGAGCAGTTCTTC
TRBV10-3,-,-,TRBJ1-6,CAISGGLNSPLHF,TGTGCCATCAGTGGGGGACTTAACTCACCCCTCCACTTT
TRBV7-6,TRBD1,-,TRBJ2-4,CASSLEAGGNIQYF,TGTGCCAGCAGCTTAGAGGCAGGGGGAAACATTCAGTACTTC
TRBV29-1,TRBD1,-,TRBJ1-1,CSVEGAMRGQMNTEAFF,TGCAGCGTTGAAGGGGCCATGCGGGGACAGATGAACACTGAAGCTTTCTTT
TRBV9,TRBD1,-,TRBJ2-2,CASSPGQVDTGELFF,TGTGCCAGCAGCCCCGGACAGGTTGACACCGGGGAGCTGTTTTTT
TRBV3-1/TRBV3-2,TRBD1,once,TRBJ1-1,CASSQALGQTYTEAFF,TGTGCCAGCAGCCAAGCCCTGGGACAGACTTACACTGAAGCTTTCTTT
TRBV25-1,TRBD1,-,TRBJ1-1,CASSVTGGHTEAFF,TGTGCCAGCAGTGTCACAGGGGGCCACACTGAAGCTTTCTTT
TRBV7-2,-,-,TRBJ2-1,CASSLAGLPYNEQFF,TGTGCCAGCAGCTTAGCCGGGTTGCCCTACAATGAGCAGTTCTTC
TRBV4-1,-,-,TRBJ1-1,CASSQGPPSTEAFF,TGCGCCAGCAGCCAAGGTCCCCCCAGCACTGAAGCTTTCTTT
TRBV6-5,-,-,TRBJ2-3,CASSSTDTQYF,TGTGCCAGCAGTTCTACAGATACGCAGTATTTT
TRBV5-4,-,-,TRBJ1-2,CASSHGGGSYGYTF,TGTGCCAGCTCACACGGCGGGGGTAGCTATGGCTACACCTTC
TRBV27,TRBD1,-,TRBJ2-7,CASSLWRTGGLGHEQYF,TGTGCCAGCAGTTTATGGAGGACAGGGGGCCTCGGTCACGAGCAGTACTTC
TRBV7-8,TRBD2,-,TRBJ2-1,CASSPGTSGGNEQFF,TGTGCCAGCAGCCCCGGGACTAGCGGGGGCAATGAGCAGTTCTTC
TRBV5-1,-,-,TRBJ2-3,CASSHRFSTDTQYF,TGCGCCAGCAGCCACAGGTTTTCGACAGATACGCAGTATTTT
TRBV18,TRBD1,-,TRBJ1-4,CASSPVPGQGTNEKLFF,TGTGCCAGCTCACCGGTCCCGGGACAGGGTACTAATGAAAAACTGTTTTTT
TRBV19,TRBD1,-,TRBJ2-7,CASNSGTGRYEQYF,TGTGCCAGTAACTCTGGGACAGGGAGATACGAGCAGTACTTC
TRBV20-1,-,-,TRBJ1-2,CSGGANYGYTF,TGCAGCGGAGGGGCTAACTATGGCTACACCTTC
TRBV19,TRBD1,-,TRBJ1-6,CASTPDRGGTYNSPLHF,TGTGCCAGTACCCCGGACAGGGGAGGCACCTATAATTCACCCCTCCACTTT
TRBV19,TRBD1,-,TRBJ2-2,CASREDRGQAGELFF,TGTGCCAGTAGGGAGGACAGGGGGCAGGCCGGGGAGCTGTTTTTT
TRBV18,-,-,TRBJ2-7,CASSPNLQASYEQYF,TGTGCCAGCTCACCCAACCTACAGGCCTCCTACGAGCAGTACTTC
TRBV10-3,-,-,TRBJ2-7,CAISESGNEEYF,TGTGCCATCAGTGAGTCTGGTAATGAGGAGTACTTC
TRBV7-2,TRBD1,once,TRBJ1-2,CASRGQGSGYTF,TGTGCCAGCAGGGGACAGGGGTCTGGCTACACCTTC
TRBV7-9,-,-,TRBJ1-1,CASSLDSGATEAFF,TGTGCCAGCAGCTTAGACTCGGGAGCAACTGAAGCTTTCTTT
TRBV11-2,-,-,TRBJ2-2,CASRQGSPNTGELFF,TGTGCCAGCAGGCAGGGCTCGCCGAACACCGGGGAGCTGTTTTTT